This T cell receptor beta chain was observed in a study of T cell changes during pregnancy in multiple sclerosis (dated by TCRdb to about 2019). Notes on the research overall: Changes in the T cell repertoire over the course of pregnancy were examined in this study in women with multiple sclerosis.

The library relied on the immunoSEQ multiplex PCR assay. Entries here come from immuneACCESS through TCRdb and include only in-frame sequences with V and J called. Some clones fail to appear in such tables; in the studies checked, an unresolved V gene covers under half of the shortfall, and the cause of the remainder is unknown. This sample comprises under 75,000 clones, around 93% of them detected only once. Of the sample, 3.2% falls within the top ten clones. For this clone: No cognate antigen has been identified for it. Base quality data are lacking; no much larger clone is found one base away.

The TCR was taken from a female donor with multiple sclerosis, enrolled in a pregnancy study. The sample consisted of CD8+ T cells from peripheral blood mononuclear cells, taken in the second trimester of pregnancy.

The CDR3: CASSPRRENEQFF. The DNA sequence reads TGTGCCAGCTCACCACGTCGGGAGAATGAGCAGTTCTTC. The chain uses TRBV18 and TRBJ2-1; a tentative D call is TRBD2 (6 bases match). V was cut back by 1 base and J by 7 bases, leaving a gap of 8 bases between them. The CDR3 covers 13 residues, taking in both the cysteine and the phenylalanine. CDR3 DNA only is kept here, 39 bases in frame from base 1. CDR1 KGHSH and CDR2 LQKENI are derived from the germline V gene.